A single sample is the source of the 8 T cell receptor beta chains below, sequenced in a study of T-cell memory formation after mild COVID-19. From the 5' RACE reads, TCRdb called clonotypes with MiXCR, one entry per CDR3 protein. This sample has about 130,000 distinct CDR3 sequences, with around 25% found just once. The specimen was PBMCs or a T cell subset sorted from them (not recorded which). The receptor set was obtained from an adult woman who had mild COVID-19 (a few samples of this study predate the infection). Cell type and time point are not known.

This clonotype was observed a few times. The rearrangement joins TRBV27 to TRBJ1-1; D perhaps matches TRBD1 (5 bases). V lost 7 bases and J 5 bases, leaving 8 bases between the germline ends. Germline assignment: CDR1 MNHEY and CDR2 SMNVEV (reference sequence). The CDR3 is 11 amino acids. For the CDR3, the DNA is TGTGCCAGCACTAAGGGGACTGAAGCTTTCTTT. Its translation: CASTKGTEAFF.

The CDR3 sequence is CASSQVDKYNEQFF. Written as DNA, the CDR3 is TGCGCCAGCAGCCAAGTAGATAAGTACAATGAGCAGTTCTTC. The chain carries TRBV4-3 and TRBJ2-1; D not resolved. Germline CDR1 LGHNA, CDR2 YSLEER. Trimming pared 1 base from V and 4 bases from J, leaving 8 bases between. The CDR3 length is 14 residues.

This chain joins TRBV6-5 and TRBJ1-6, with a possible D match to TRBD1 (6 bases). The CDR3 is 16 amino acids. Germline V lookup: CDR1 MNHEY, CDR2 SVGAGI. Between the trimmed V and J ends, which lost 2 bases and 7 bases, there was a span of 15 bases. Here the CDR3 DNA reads TGTGCCAGCAGTTACGCCCCAGGGGCTGGGAATTCACCCCTCCACTTT. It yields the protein CASSYAPGAGNSPLHF.

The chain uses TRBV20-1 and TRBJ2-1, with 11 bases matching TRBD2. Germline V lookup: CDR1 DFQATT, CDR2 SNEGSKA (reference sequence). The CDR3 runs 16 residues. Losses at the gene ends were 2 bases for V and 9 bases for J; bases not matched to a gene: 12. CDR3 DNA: TGCAGTGCTAGACTAGCGGGAGGACTTTTCCCTCTTGAGCAGTTCTTC. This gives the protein CSARLAGGLFPLEQFF.

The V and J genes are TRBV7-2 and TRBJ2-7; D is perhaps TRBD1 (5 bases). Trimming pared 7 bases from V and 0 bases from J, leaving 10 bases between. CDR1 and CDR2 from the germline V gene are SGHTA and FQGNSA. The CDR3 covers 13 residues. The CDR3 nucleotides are TGTGCCAGCAAGGGGCAGCACTCCTACGAGCAGTACTTC. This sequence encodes CASKGQHSYEQYF.

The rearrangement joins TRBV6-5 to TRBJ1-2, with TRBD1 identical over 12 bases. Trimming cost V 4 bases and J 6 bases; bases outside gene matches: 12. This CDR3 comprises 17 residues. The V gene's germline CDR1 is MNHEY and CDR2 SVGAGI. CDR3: CASSSRPGQGAVNGYTF. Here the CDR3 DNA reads TGTGCCAGCAGTTCTCGTCCGGGACAGGGGGCGGTTAATGGCTACACCTTC.

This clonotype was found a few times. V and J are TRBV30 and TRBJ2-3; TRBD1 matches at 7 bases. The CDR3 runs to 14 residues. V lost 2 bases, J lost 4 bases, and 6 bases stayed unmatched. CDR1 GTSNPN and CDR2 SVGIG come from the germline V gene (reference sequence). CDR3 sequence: CAWSPWDSPDTQYF. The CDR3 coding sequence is TGTGCCTGGAGTCCTTGGGACAGCCCAGATACGCAGTATTTT.

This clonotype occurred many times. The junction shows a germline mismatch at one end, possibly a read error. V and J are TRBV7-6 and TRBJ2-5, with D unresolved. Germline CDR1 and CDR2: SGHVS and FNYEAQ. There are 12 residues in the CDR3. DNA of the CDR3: TGCGCCAGCAGCCTCGTCCAAGAGACCCAGTACTTC. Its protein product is CASSLVQETQYF.